Reported below is one TCR beta chain. The antigen it recognizes is unknown. Base quality data are lacking; no much larger clone is found one base away. Receptor amplification or capture employed the immunoSEQ multiplex PCR assay. TCRdb limited this immuneACCESS table to in-frame rearrangements with V and J called. A share of clones is missing; checked studies link under half to unresolved V genes, and the rest is unexplained. Here the sample has under 150,000 clones; roughly 86% occur a single time. The ten top clones hold under 9% of the sample. The record originates from a study of control samples from healthy donors and cancer patients (dated by TCRdb to the early 2020s). Spanning cysteine to phenylalanine, the CDR3 consists of 16 amino acids. CDR3 DNA only is kept here, 48 bases in frame from base 1. Trimming removed 5 bases from V and 5 bases from J, leaving 22 bases between the germline ends. The germline V gene specifies SGHVS as CDR1 and FNYEAQ as CDR2.

The clonotype was recovered from a man in his fifties with head and neck cancer. The sequence joins TRBV7-6 to TRBJ2-7, and perhaps TRBD1 as D gene, on 6 matching bases. Material: PBMCs. The encoded CDR3 is CASSPVPDRIIDEQYF. The DNA reads TGTGCCAGCAGCCCCGTCCCGGACAGAATTATCGACGAGCAGTACTTC. This CDR3, with the reference TRBV7-6 and TRBJ2-7 proteins standing in past its ends, gives the full variable domain GAGVSQSPRYKVTKRGQDVALRCDPISGHVSLYWYRQALGQGPEFLTYFNYEAQQDKSGLPNDRFSAERPEGSISTLTIQRTEQRDSAMYRCASSPVPDRIIDEQYFGPGTRLTVT.